Listed below are T cell receptor beta chains from one sample, sequenced in a study of T-cell reconstitution after alpha-beta-depleted transplantation in children. MiXCR was run by TCRdb on the PCR reads, yielding one entry per CDR3 protein. The table lists tens of thousands of distinct CDR3 sequences, approximately 8.7% of them singletons. The source was PBMCs, mostly from graft donor cells, collected 60 days after TCRalphabeta/CD19-depleted stem cell transplant. The receptor set was obtained from a male patient between 2 and 9 years old who had a stem cell transplant for chronic granulomatous disease, so the T cells may come from the graft donor. CDR3s include the opening cysteine and the closing phenylalanine or tryptophan. D genes are given only for firm matches. Part of the rows lack a size; the others show once, few, many or a class for expanded clones.

many,.,TRBV9,13,TRBJ2-1,CASSRSSEGEQFF,TGTGCCAGCAGCCGTTCTAGTGAGGGTGAGCAGTTCTTC
many,.,TRBV29-1,13,TRBJ2-7,CSVGQALAYEQYF,TGCAGCGTTGGACAGGCCCTCGCCTACGAGCAGTACTTC
many,TRBD2,TRBV6-2/TRBV6-3,15,TRBJ2-7,CASSYETSGSYEQYF,TGTGCCAGCAGTTACGAGACTAGCGGATCCTACGAGCAGTACTTC
many,TRBD2,TRBV18,14,TRBJ2-1,CASSPPSSGMEQFF,TGTGCCAGCTCACCACCATCTAGCGGGATGGAGCAGTTCTTC
many,.,TRBV20-1,13,TRBJ2-5,CSGYGGRGETQYF,TGCAGTGGTTATGGGGGTAGGGGTGAGACCCAGTACTTC
.,.,TRBV6-4,14,TRBJ2-3,CASSDSGSTDTQYF,TGTGCCAGCAGTGACTCCGGGAGCACAGATACGCAGTATTTT
.,.,TRBV18,14,TRBJ1-2,CASSPPGRAYGYTF,TGTGCCAGCTCACCACCGGGCAGAGCCTATGGCTACACCTTC
.,.,TRBV30,11,TRBJ1-2,CAWSWQGGYTF,TGTGCCTGGAGTTGGCAGGGTGGCTACACCTTC
many,.,TRBV4-2,12,TRBJ2-3,CASSQAVDTQYF,TGTGCCAGCAGCCAAGCGGTGGATACGCAGTATTTT
many,TRBD2,TRBV7-6,16,TRBJ2-1,CASSMMLSGRGNEQFF,TGTGCCAGCAGCATGATGCTTAGCGGGAGGGGCAATGAGCAGTTCTTC
many,TRBD2,TRBV27,17,TRBJ2-2,CASSLSAGGVNTGELFF,TGTGCCAGCAGTTTATCGGCGGGAGGGGTGAACACCGGGGAGCTGTTTTTT
many,TRBD1,TRBV10-1,11,TRBJ2-7,CASNRGYEQYF,TGCGCCAGCAACAGGGGATACGAGCAGTACTTC
few,.,TRBV9,17,TRBJ1-3,CASSVAGAMNSGNTIYF,TGTGCCAGCAGCGTAGCGGGGGCAATGAACTCTGGAAACACCATATATTTT
many,.,TRBV11-2,11,TRBJ2-3,CASSFSDTQYF,TGTGCCAGCAGCTTCTCAGATACGCAGTATTTT
many,TRBD2,TRBV6-4,14,TRBJ2-1,CATSLAGLNNEQFF,TGTGCCACTTCACTAGCGGGACTGAACAATGAGCAGTTCTTC
many,TRBD1,TRBV25-1,16,TRBJ1-3,CASSEGTGFWGNTIYF,TGTGCCAGCAGTGAAGGGACAGGGTTTTGGGGAAACACCATATATTTT
many,TRBD1,TRBV27,13,TRBJ1-6,CASSWTGDSPLHF,TGTGCCAGCAGTTGGACAGGGGATTCACCCCTCCACTTT
.,TRBD1,TRBV12-5,13,TRBJ2-2,CASGQAYTGELFF,TGTGCTAGCGGACAGGCCTACACCGGGGAGCTGTTTTTT
many,TRBD1,TRBV12-3/TRBV12-4,15,TRBJ2-1,CASRDRDRTYNEQFF,TGTGCCAGCAGGGACAGGGATAGGACCTACAATGAGCAGTTCTTC
many,TRBD1,TRBV7-8,16,TRBJ2-1,CASSRPTGGFYNEQFF,TGTGCCAGCAGCCGGCCGACAGGGGGATTCTACAATGAGCAGTTCTTC
many,TRBD1,TRBV20-1,13,TRBJ1-4,CSVTGETNEKLFF,TGCAGTGTTACAGGGGAAACTAATGAAAAACTGTTTTTT
few,.,TRBV9,16,TRBJ1-2,CASSVDGGPTNYGYTF,TGTGCCAGCAGCGTAGATGGGGGCCCTACTAACTATGGCTACACCTTC
many,TRBD1,TRBV29-1,14,TRBJ2-1,CSGTGASPYNEQFF,TGCAGCGGTACAGGGGCAAGTCCCTACAATGAGCAGTTCTTC
few,TRBD2,TRBV4-1,21,TRBJ2-5,CASSQGIPGLAGPWLQETQYF,TGCGCCAGCAGCCAGGGAATCCCGGGACTAGCGGGACCCTGGCTTCAAGAGACCCAGTACTTC
many,.,TRBV6-5,16,TRBJ2-3,CASTPTRPGGTDTQYF,TGTGCCAGCACCCCGACTAGGCCAGGGGGCACAGATACGCAGTATTTT
many,.,TRBV29-1,12,TRBJ2-3,CSVELARDTQYF,TGCAGCGTTGAACTAGCGAGGGATACGCAGTATTTT
.,TRBD1,TRBV20-1,18,TRBJ2-7,CSARVRDRGFPTAYEQYF,TGCAGTGCTAGAGTCCGGGACAGGGGATTTCCGACCGCCTACGAGCAGTACTTC
many,TRBD1,TRBV7-2,14,TRBJ2-7,CASSWDRGSYEQYF,TGTGCCAGCAGCTGGGACAGGGGTTCCTACGAGCAGTACTTC
many,TRBD2,TRBV20-1,14,TRBJ2-1,CSARLAGEVGEQFF,TGCAGTGCTAGACTAGCGGGAGAAGTTGGTGAGCAGTTCTTC
many,.,TRBV9,15,TRBJ2-2,CASSVAWPGTGELFF,TGTGCCAGCAGCGTAGCTTGGCCGGGCACCGGGGAGCTGTTTTTT